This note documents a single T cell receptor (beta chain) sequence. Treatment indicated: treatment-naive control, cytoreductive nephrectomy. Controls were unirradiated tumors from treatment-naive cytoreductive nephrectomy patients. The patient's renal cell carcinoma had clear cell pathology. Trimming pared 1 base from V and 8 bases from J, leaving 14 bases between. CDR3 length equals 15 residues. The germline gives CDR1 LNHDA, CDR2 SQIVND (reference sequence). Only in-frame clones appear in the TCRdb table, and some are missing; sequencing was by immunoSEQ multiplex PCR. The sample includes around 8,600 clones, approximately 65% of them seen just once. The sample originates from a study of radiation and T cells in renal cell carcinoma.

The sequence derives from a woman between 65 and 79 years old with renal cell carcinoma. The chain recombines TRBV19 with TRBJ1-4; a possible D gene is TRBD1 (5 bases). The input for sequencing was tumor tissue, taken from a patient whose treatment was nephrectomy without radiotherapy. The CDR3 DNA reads TGTGCCAGTAGTATAGGTGGGGCCCGAGGGGAAAAACTGTTTTTT. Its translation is CASSIGGARGEKLFF.